This T cell receptor beta chain was found in a study of T cell clonality in common variable immunodeficiency. In this sample, this clone turned up many times. The read stops 3 residues short of the end of the CDR3; the missing end is completed from the germline J gene. This CDR3 has 15 amino acids. V was shortened by 5 bases and J by 0 bases, with 13 bases between the two germline ends. Each donor provided about 5 to 8 ml of heparinized whole blood. Assay: immunoSEQ multiplex PCR; the TCRdb copy retains only in-frame clones and omits some. Reported are approximately 50,000 clones, none seen only once; the ten largest carry around 0.82%.

Sequenced: peripheral blood mononuclear cells. This rearrangement joins TRBV12-3 or TRBV12-4 to TRBJ1-2, with a weak D call TRBD1 (5 bases). This TCR was recovered from a person between 18 and 75 years old in good health. The sequenced part of the CDR3 DNA is TGTGCCAGCAGTAATCCAGGGATAGCTAACTATGGC. Translating it yields CASSNPGIANYG. The CDR3 in its entirety is CASSNPGIANYGYTF.